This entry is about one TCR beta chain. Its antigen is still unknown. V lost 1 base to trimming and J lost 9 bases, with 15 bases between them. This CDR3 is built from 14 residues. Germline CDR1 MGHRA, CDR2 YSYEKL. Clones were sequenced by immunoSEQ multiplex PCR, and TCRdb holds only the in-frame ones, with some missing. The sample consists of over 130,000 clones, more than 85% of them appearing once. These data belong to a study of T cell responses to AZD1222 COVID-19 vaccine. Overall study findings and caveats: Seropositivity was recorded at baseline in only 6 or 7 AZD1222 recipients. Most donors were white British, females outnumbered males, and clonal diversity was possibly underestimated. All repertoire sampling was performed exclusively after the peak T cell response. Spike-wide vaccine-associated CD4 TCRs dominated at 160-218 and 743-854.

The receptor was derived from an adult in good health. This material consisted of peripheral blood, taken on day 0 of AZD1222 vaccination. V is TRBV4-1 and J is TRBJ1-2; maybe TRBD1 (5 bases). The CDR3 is CASSQVPTGRSYTF. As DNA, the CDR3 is TGCGCCAGCAGCCAAGTTCCCACAGGAAGGAGCTACACCTTC.